The 27 T cell receptor beta chains given below trace back to one sample, sequenced in a study of identical twins. MiXCR, run by TCRdb on the 5' RACE reads, gives a single entry per CDR3 protein. This table holds about 470,000 distinct CDR3 sequences, approximately 24% found once. A further study also used this sample, focusing on T cells expressing NK-cell markers.

Sequencing was carried out using CD4+ T cells sorted from blood. The receptors here all came from a woman aged 18-35 years in good health.

This clonotype was recorded a few times. The chain joins TRBV20-1 to TRBJ2-3; 12 bases are shared with TRBD1. This CDR3 comprises 15 residues. V lost 3 bases to trimming and J lost 6 bases; unmatched junction nucleotides: 7. CDR1 is DFQATT, CDR2 SNEGSKA, per germline (reference sequence). CDR3: CSASIPGQGADTQYF. The CDR3 DNA reads as TGCAGTGCTAGTATACCGGGACAGGGGGCCGATACGCAGTATTTT.

The chain uses TRBV14 and TRBJ2-7; tentatively, D is TRBD1 or TRBD2 (5 bases each). Between the trimmed V and J ends, which lost 1 base and 6 bases, there was a span of 10 bases. The CDR3 totals 13 residues. Germline lookup yields CDR1 SGHDN and CDR2 FVKESK. CDR3 DNA: TGTGCCAGCAGCCAAGCGGGGACGGCCGAGCAGTACTTC. Its protein is CASSQAGTAEQYF.

The chain couples TRBV5-6 to TRBJ2-7; 8 nucleotides match TRBD1. The CDR3 is made up of 14 amino acids. Germline CDR1 and CDR2: SGHDT and YYEEEE. J was trimmed by 3 bases and V by 4 bases; bases with no gene match: 6. The CDR3 nucleotides are TGTGCCAGCAGCGTGGGACAGGCGATCTACGAGCAGTACTTC. Translation: CASSVGQAIYEQYF. Based on the CDR3 plus reference TRBV5-6 and TRBJ2-7, the full variable domain is DAGVTQSPTHLIKTRGQQVTLRCSPKSGHDTVSWYQQALGQGPQFIFQYYEEEERQRGNFPDRFSGHQFPNYSSELNVNALLLGDSALYLCASSVGQAIYEQYFGPGTRLTVT.

This clonotype has only a few counts. The J gene is TRBJ1-1, the V gene TRBV12-3 or TRBV12-4; unclear D gene. The CDR3 length is 18 residues. Trimming stripped 2 bases from V and 0 bases from J, with 19 bases between. The CDR3, as DNA: TGTGCCAGCAGTTTAATGGCCAGCCTTTCCCCCATGAACACTGAAGCTTTCTTT. Protein sequence: CASSLMASLSPMNTEAFF.

This clonotype was counted between two and nine times. The CDR3 DNA follows: TGTGCCAGCAGCTTATTGGGACTAGCGCTTGAACAAGAGACCCAGTACTTC. It specifies CASSLLGLALEQETQYF. The J gene is TRBJ2-5, the V gene TRBV7-2, with TRBD2 identical over 10 bases. From germline, CDR1 is SGHTA and CDR2 FQGNSA. The CDR3 has 17 residues. Trimming took 2 bases from V and 2 from J; bases not matched to a gene: 8. Variable domain in full (rest from reference TRBV7-2 and TRBJ2-5): GAGVSQSPSNKVTEKGKDVELRCDPISGHTALYWYRQSLGQGLEFLIYFQGNSAPDKSGLPSDRFSAERTGGSVSTLTIQRTQQEDSAVYLCASSLLGLALEQETQYFGPGTRLLVL.

This clonotype was recorded a few times. The rearrangement uses TRBV20-1 and TRBJ2-1; 8 nucleotides agree with TRBD2. The CDR3 consists of 14 residues. The junction had 6 bases not matched to a gene; V was cut back by 0 bases and J by 8 bases. Germline V gene sequence: CDR1 DFQATT, CDR2 SNEGSKA (reference sequence). The CDR3 loop is CSARDSGSTDEQFF. The CDR3 bases are TGCAGTGCTAGAGACAGCGGGAGCACGGATGAGCAGTTCTTC.

The V gene is TRBV7-3, the J gene TRBJ1-1; D may be TRBD1 (6 bases). V dropped 3 bases and J dropped 3 bases, with 8 bases sitting between them. The length of the CDR3 is 13 residues. Germline V gene lookup returns CDR1 SGHTA and CDR2 FQGTGA. CDR3 residues: CASSFSGDTEAFF. As DNA, the CDR3 is TGTGCCAGCAGCTTTTCAGGGGACACTGAAGCTTTCTTT.

This chain's CDR3 is CSASGSGGTSTDTQYF. Written as DNA, the CDR3 is TGCAGTGCCAGCGGTAGCGGGGGGACTAGCACAGATACGCAGTATTTT. The rearrangement uses TRBV20-1 and TRBJ2-3; the match to TRBD2 covers 10 bases. With 6 bases clipped from V and 0 bases from J, the junction kept 9 bases outside the gene matches. The CDR3 contains 16 residues. CDR1 is DFQATT, CDR2 SNEGSKA, per germline (reference sequence).

The chain carries TRBV12-3 or TRBV12-4 and TRBJ2-2; 7 nucleotides agree with TRBD1. The CDR3 extends over 16 amino acids. The V segment lost 5 bases and the J segment 2 bases; nucleotides outside the gene matches: 8. The CDR3 spells CASSNGDSDNTGELFF. The CDR3 region has the DNA TGTGCCAGCAGTAACGGGGACAGCGATAACACCGGGGAGCTGTTTTTT.

This clonotype has a handful of counts. This chain uses TRBV2 with TRBJ1-5; 7 bases are shared with TRBD1. J gave up 6 bases and V 6 bases, and 2 bases lay outside the gene matches. The germline CDR1 and CDR2 sequences are SNHLY and FYNNEI. CDR3 length equals 12 residues. CDR3 in amino acids: CASRSGGQPQHF. The CDR3 nucleotides are TGTGCCAGCAGGTCAGGGGGTCAGCCCCAGCATTTT.

This clonotype was seen only once. The V gene is TRBV20-1, the J gene TRBJ2-7, with a possible D match to TRBD2 (5 bases). V was pared by 0 bases and J by 2 bases, with 20 bases between. Per the germline V gene, CDR1 is DFQATT and CDR2 is SNEGSKA (reference sequence). The CDR3 is 17 residues long. CDR3 sequence reads: CSARDRGSWYPTYEQYF. The CDR3 DNA follows: TGCAGTGCTAGAGATCGAGGGAGTTGGTACCCCACCTACGAGCAGTACTTC.

The chain couples TRBV30 to TRBJ1-2; 8 bases fit TRBD1. J lost 8 bases, V lost 3 bases, and 11 bases had no gene match. Germline lookup yields CDR1 GTSNPN and CDR2 SVGIG (reference sequence). The CDR3 totals 14 residues. CDR3 region: CAWRSGQGMGGYTF. As DNA, the CDR3 is TGTGCCTGGAGAAGCGGACAGGGTATGGGAGGCTACACCTTC.

This clonotype occurred a few times. V gene TRBV25-1 combines with J gene TRBJ1-6, with 7 bases matching TRBD1. V dropped 4 bases and J dropped 10; count of bases not matched to a gene: 16. The germline V gene has CDR1 MGHDK and CDR2 SYGVNS. This CDR3 region has 17 residues. The CDR3 coding sequence is TGTGCCAGCAGTGGAAGTACAGGGGTCTCGTTTGGATCACCCCTCCACTTT. This codes for CASSGSTGVSFGSPLHF.

Here the CDR3 reads CSASDSGTVNYGYTF. Here the CDR3 DNA reads TGCAGTGCTAGTGATTCCGGGACAGTCAACTATGGCTACACCTTC. V and J are TRBV20-1 and TRBJ1-2, with 7 positions matching TRBD1. CDR1 DFQATT and CDR2 SNEGSKA come from the germline V gene (reference sequence). The length of the CDR3 is 15 residues. After removal of 3 bases from V and 2 bases from J, the junction contained 9 bases not matched to a gene.

This clonotype was detected a few times. This chain joins TRBV5-1 and TRBJ2-2; 9 positions agree with TRBD2. The CDR3 has 16 residues. Germline values: CDR1 SGHRS, CDR2 YFSETQ. V lost 4 bases to trimming and J lost 6 bases; unmatched junction nucleotides: 10. CDR3 nucleotide sequence: TGCGCCAGCAGCACGGCTAGCGGGGTCGGGGCCGGGGAGCTGTTTTTT. Protein sequence: CASSTASGVGAGELFF.

This clonotype has only one observation. The J gene is TRBJ2-7, the V gene TRBV20-1; 7 positions match TRBD1. Germline lookup yields CDR1 DFQATT and CDR2 SNEGSKA (reference sequence). This CDR3 spans 16 amino acids. J gave up 3 bases and V 6 bases, and 17 bases lay outside the gene matches. DNA of the CDR3: TGCAGTGCGGGGAGTCGAGGTCAGGGGGTCGGCTACGAGCAGTACTTC. This sequence encodes CSAGSRGQGVGYEQYF.

In its sample, this clonotype was seen a few times. The chain carries TRBV20-1 and TRBJ1-3, with D possibly being TRBD1 (5 bases). CDR3 length: 14 residues. Trimming left V 5 bases short and J 0 bases short, with 11 bases between. Germline CDR1 is DFQATT and CDR2 is SNEGSKA (reference sequence). The CDR3 DNA reads as TGCAGTGCTGGAGTGGGGGACTCTGGAAACACCATATATTTT. Its translation is CSAGVGDSGNTIYF.

The rearrangement uses TRBV30 and TRBJ2-7; 7 bases fit TRBD2. J gave up 4 bases and V 4 bases, and 4 bases lay outside the gene matches. CDR3 size: 12 residues. Germline V gene sequence: CDR1 GTSNPN, CDR2 SVGIG (reference sequence). The CDR3 nucleotides read TGTGCCTGGACCCCGGGACTATACGAGCAGTACTTC. Encoded protein: CAWTPGLYEQYF.

V is TRBV5-1 and J is TRBJ1-6, with D tentatively TRBD1 (6 bases). Deletions cut 3 bases from V and 11 bases from J, with 12 bases between. CDR1 and CDR2 from the germline V gene are SGHRS and YFSETQ. The CDR3 length is 13 residues. The CDR3 loop reads CASSWGQAAPLHF. The CDR3 DNA sequence: TGCGCCAGCAGCTGGGGACAAGCGGCACCCCTCCACTTT.

The chain is built from TRBV20-1 and TRBJ2-5, with 10 bases lining up with TRBD2. CDR1 DFQATT and CDR2 SNEGSKA come from the germline V gene (reference sequence). This CDR3 has 14 residues. Unmatched junction bases numbered 7, after V lost 6 bases and J lost 3 bases. The CDR3 bases are TGCAGTGCCTACCGGACTAGCGGAGAAGAGACCCAGTACTTC. Residues: CSAYRTSGEETQYF.

V gene TRBV29-1 combines with J gene TRBJ1-1; D possibly corresponds to TRBD1 (5 bases). Trimming shortened V by 4 bases and J by 11 bases, and 20 bases separated the two germline ends. CDR1 SQVTM and CDR2 ANQGSEA come from the germline V gene. This CDR3 contains 13 residues. In DNA, the CDR3 is TGCAGCGTTGTGGGGGGACCTTCCCAGCAGGCTTTCTTT. Translating gives CSVVGGPSQQAFF.

This clonotype has just a few counts. This chain uses TRBV7-2 with TRBJ1-5; D call uncertain. Trimming removed 0 bases at V and 4 bases at J, with 10 bases between. Germline V lookup: CDR1 SGHTA, CDR2 FQGNSA. The CDR3 consists of 15 residues. The CDR3 protein is CASSLAMDQNQPQHF. CDR3 DNA sequence: TGTGCCAGCAGCTTAGCAATGGACCAAAATCAGCCCCAGCATTTT.

With respect to this clonotype: An end of the junction differs from the germline gene, which may be a read error. The chain links TRBV12-5 to TRBJ1-6; D uncertain. This CDR3 is built from 13 residues. Germline CDR1 reads LGHNT; CDR2 reads FRNRAP. The CDR3: CASGLTLPSPFHF. CDR3 sequence (DNA): TGTGCTAGTGGTTTGACCCTACCCTCACCCTTCCACTTT.

This clonotype was seen only a few times. J is TRBJ1-2 and V is TRBV5-1; weak D call: TRBD1 (6 bases). In germline, CDR1 is SGHRS, CDR2 YFSETQ. The CDR3 contains 13 residues. V dropped 4 bases and J dropped 6 bases, with 13 bases sitting between them. Written as DNA, the CDR3 is TGCGCCAGCAGCCAGAGATCAGGGGATGGCTACACCTTC. Residues: CASSQRSGDGYTF.

This clonotype appeared a few times. The CDR3 region has the DNA TGTGCCAGCAGTCCCACAGGGAATACGCAGTATTTT. Translation: CASSPTGNTQYF. J is TRBJ2-3 and V is TRBV12-3 or TRBV12-4, with D maybe TRBD1 (6 bases). This CDR3 has 12 amino acids. V shed 5 bases and J shed 7 bases, with 10 bases lying between them.

This clonotype was detected a few times. The V gene is TRBV9, the J gene TRBJ2-5; weak D call: TRBD1 (5 bases). This CDR3 comprises 16 residues. In germline, CDR1 is SGDLS, CDR2 YYNGEE. Deletions cut 0 bases from V and 3 bases from J, with 15 bases between. CDR3 coding DNA: TGTGCCAGCAGCGTAGGAGGTAATCAGGGTAAAGAGACCCAGTACTTC. Translating it yields CASSVGGNQGKETQYF.

In its sample, this clonotype was seen a few times. The rearrangement uses TRBV10-3 and TRBJ2-4, with TRBD2 matching 7 bases. Trimming removed 0 bases from V and 1 base from J; junction bases left unmatched: 6. The germline CDR1 and CDR2 sequences are ENHRY and SYGVKD. The CDR3 has 17 amino acids. The CDR3: CAISESAGVSAKNIQYF. Here the CDR3 DNA reads TGTGCCATCAGTGAGTCGGCGGGGGTGTCGGCCAAAAACATTCAGTACTTC.